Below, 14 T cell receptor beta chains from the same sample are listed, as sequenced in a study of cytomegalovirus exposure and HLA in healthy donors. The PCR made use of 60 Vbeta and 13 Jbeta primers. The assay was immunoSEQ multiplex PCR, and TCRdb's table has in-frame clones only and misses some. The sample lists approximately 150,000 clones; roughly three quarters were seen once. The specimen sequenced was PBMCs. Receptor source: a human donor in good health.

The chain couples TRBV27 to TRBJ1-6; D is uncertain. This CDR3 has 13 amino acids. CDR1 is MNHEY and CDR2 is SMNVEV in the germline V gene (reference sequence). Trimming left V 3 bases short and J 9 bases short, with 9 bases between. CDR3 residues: CASSFVSGSPLHF. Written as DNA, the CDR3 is TGTGCCAGCAGTTTCGTCTCAGGTTCACCCCTCCACTTT.

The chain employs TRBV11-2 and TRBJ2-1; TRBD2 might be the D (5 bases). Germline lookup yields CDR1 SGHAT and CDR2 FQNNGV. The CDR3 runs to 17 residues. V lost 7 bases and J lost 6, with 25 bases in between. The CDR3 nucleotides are TGTGCCAGCACCCAGATCGCCACGGCTAGCTTCCTCAATGAGCAGTTCTTC. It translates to CASTQIATASFLNEQFF.

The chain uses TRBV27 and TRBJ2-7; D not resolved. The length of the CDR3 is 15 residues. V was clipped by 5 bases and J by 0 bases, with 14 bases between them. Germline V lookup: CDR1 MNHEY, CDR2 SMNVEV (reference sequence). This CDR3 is CASSPSTTSSYEQYF. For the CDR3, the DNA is TGTGCCAGCAGTCCCTCGACAACGAGCTCCTACGAGCAGTACTTC.

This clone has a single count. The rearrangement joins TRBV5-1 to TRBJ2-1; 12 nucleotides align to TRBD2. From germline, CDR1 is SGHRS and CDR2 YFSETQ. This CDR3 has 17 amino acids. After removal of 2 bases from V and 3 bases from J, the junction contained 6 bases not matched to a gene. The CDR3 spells CASSLPLAGGGYNEQFF. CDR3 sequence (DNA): TGCGCCAGCAGCTTACCTCTAGCGGGAGGGGGCTACAATGAGCAGTTCTTC.

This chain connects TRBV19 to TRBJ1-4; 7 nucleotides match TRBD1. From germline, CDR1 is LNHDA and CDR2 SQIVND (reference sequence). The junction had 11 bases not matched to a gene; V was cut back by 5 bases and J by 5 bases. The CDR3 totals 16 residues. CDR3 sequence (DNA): TGTGCCAGTAGTCTCACATCGGGACAGTTGAATGAAAAACTGTTTTTT. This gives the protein CASSLTSGQLNEKLFF.

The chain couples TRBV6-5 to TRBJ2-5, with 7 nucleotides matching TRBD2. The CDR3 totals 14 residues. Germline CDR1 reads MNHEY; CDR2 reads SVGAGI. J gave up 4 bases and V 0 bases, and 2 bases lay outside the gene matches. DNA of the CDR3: TGTGCCAGCAGTTACTCCCCGGGGGGAGAGACCCAGTACTTC. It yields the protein CASSYSPGGETQYF.

This CDR3 is CASSRSRGPGSYEQYF. The CDR3 DNA reads TGTGCCAGCAGTAGGTCCAGGGGCCCGGGCTCCTACGAGCAGTACTTC. The chain carries TRBV28 and TRBJ2-7; maybe TRBD1 (6 bases). Germline loops: CDR1 MDHEN, CDR2 SYDVKM. V was clipped by 5 bases and J by 0 bases, with 17 bases between them. The CDR3 spans 16 residues.

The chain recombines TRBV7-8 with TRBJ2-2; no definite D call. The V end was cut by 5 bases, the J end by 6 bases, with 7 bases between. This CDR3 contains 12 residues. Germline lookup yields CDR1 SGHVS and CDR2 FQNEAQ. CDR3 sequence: CASSLFPGELFF. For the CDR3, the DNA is TGTGCCAGCAGCCTATTCCCCGGGGAGCTGTTTTTT. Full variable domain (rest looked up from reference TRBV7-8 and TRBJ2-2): GAGVSQSPRYKVAKRGQDVALRCDPISGHVSLFWYQQALGQGPEFLTYFQNEAQLDKSGLPSDRFFAERPEGSVSTLKIQRTQQEDSAVYLCASSLFPGELFFGEGSRLTVL.

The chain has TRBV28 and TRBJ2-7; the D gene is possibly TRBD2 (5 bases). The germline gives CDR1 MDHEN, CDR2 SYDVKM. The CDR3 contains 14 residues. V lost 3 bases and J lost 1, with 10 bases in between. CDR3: CASSFLGESYEQYF. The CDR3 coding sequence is TGTGCCAGCAGTTTCCTCGGGGAGTCCTACGAGCAGTACTTC.

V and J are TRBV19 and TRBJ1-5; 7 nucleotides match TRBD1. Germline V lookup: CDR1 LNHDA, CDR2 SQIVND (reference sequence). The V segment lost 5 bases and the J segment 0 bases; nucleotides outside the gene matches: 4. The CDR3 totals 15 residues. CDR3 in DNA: TGTGCCAGTAGTCCCGGGACAGATAGCAATCAGCCCCAGCATTTT. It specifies CASSPGTDSNQPQHF. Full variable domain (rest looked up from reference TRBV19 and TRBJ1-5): DGGITQSPKYLFRKEGQNVTLSCEQNLNHDAMYWYRQDPGQGLRLIYYSQIVNDFQKGDIAEGYSVSREKKESFPLTVTSAQKNPTAFYLCASSPGTDSNQPQHFGDGTRLSIL.

CDR3 coding DNA: TGTGCCAGTAGTATTCTTGGAAACACCATATATTTT. It yields the protein CASSILGNTIYF. The chain combines TRBV19 with TRBJ1-3; D is ambiguous. Germline V gene sequence: CDR1 LNHDA, CDR2 SQIVND (reference sequence). Trimming shortened V by 3 bases and J by 3 bases, and 3 bases separated the two germline ends. The CDR3 covers 12 residues.

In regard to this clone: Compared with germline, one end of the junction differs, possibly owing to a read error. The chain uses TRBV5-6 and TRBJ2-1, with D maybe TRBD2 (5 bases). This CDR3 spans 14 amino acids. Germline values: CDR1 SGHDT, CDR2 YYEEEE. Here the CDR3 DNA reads TGTGCCAGCAGCTTGAGCGGCTCCCACAATGAGCAGTTCTTC. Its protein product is CASSLSGSHNEQFF.

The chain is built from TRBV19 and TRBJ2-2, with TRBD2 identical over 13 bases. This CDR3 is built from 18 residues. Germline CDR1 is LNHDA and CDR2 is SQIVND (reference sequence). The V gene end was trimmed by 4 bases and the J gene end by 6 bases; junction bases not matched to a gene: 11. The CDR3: CASSSSPTSGGPPGELFF. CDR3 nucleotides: TGTGCCAGTAGTAGCTCCCCGACTAGCGGGGGGCCCCCCGGGGAGCTGTTTTTT.

The CDR3 DNA is TGTGCCAGCAGCTCGGGACAGGGAGTTGTAAATGAGCAGTTCTTC. It specifies CASSSGQGVVNEQFF. The chain combines TRBV5-4 with TRBJ2-1; TRBD1 aligns across 9 bases. Trimming cost V 3 bases and J 7 bases; bases outside gene matches: 8. Germline V gives CDR1 SGHNT, CDR2 YYREEE (reference sequence). The CDR3 is 15 residues long.